The clone carrying this T cell receptor beta chain was picked up a small number of times. As yet, its antigen is unknown. Time point of the sample: patch test 2, 6 weeks after DPC sensitization. The sample's treatment: therapeutic diphenylcyclopropenone sensitization with weekly scalp DPC. The CDR3 has 14 amino acids. Trimming at V came to 4 bases and at J to 1 base, leaving 2 bases not matched to a gene. Per germline, CDR1 SGHAT and CDR2 FQDESV (reference sequence). This specimen comes from a study of human T cells and chemical hapten exposure. Background on the study: 2% DPC applied to an approximately 2 cm by approximately 2 cm arm area sensitized donors. The upper back received 0.01% DPC by patch testing, with results read at 6 days.

TCRdb reprocessed the RACE reads via MiXCR and lists one record per CDR3 protein. The sample lists 90,000 to 110,000 distinct CDR3 sequences, more than 7% occurring once. Whole-study findings and limits: Expanded TCRs produced significantly more large CDR3 similarity clusters than controls did.

Sequences were derived from whole blood, sampled in connection with sensitization to the hapten diphenylcyclopropenone (DPC). This chain links TRBV11-1 with TRBJ1-2; 8 positions agree with TRBD1. This TCR derives from a middle-aged woman with alopecia areata. Some clones in this sample may be carry-over from other donors' samples. The CDR3 loop is CASSSGQVNYGYTF. CDR3 DNA: TGTGCCAGCAGCTCGGGACAGGTTAACTATGGCTACACCTTC.